These T cell receptor beta chains were read from a single sample in a study of blood T cell repertoires in COVID-19. Sequenced by immunoSEQ multiplex PCR; TCRdb stores in-frame clones only, minus some. The sample includes over 250,000 clones, approximately 91% of them seen just once. Input material: peripheral blood. All receptors derive from a woman aged 55-69 years with acute or convalescent COVID-19. Both conserved end residues are part of each CDR3. Each record gives: D gene, J gene, clone size, V gene, CDR3 DNA, CDR3 protein. D genes are given only for firm matches. Clone size is not always given. Where it is, it says once, few, many or a class for expanded clones.

D: TRBD1
J: TRBJ2-3
size: -
V: TRBV24-1
DNA: TGTGCCACCAGTCGAAGGACAGGGGTAGCAGATACGCAGTATTTT
CDR3: CATSRRTGVADTQYF

D: TRBD1
J: TRBJ1-3
size: -
V: TRBV9
DNA: TGTGCCAGCAGCGCACAGGGGGCTAGTGGAAACACCATATATTTT
CDR3: CASSAQGASGNTIYF

D: TRBD1
J: TRBJ2-5
size: -
V: TRBV19
DNA: TGTGCCAGTAGTCCGCCTGGGACAGGGGGGGAGACCCAGTACTTC
CDR3: CASSPPGTGGETQYF

D: TRBD1
J: TRBJ2-3
size: -
V: TRBV9
DNA: TGTGCCAGCAGCGTAGGCGGACAGGGGGTTTGGGATACGCAGTATTTT
CDR3: CASSVGGQGVWDTQYF

D: -
J: TRBJ2-5
size: -
V: TRBV10-3
DNA: TGTGCCATCAGTGGAGACACCAGACAAGAGACCCAGTACTTC
CDR3: CAISGDTRQETQYF

D: -
J: TRBJ1-4
size: -
V: TRBV19
DNA: TGTGCCAGTAGTACTCGTCGGTATAATGAAAAACTGTTTTTT
CDR3: CASSTRRYNEKLFF

D: -
J: TRBJ1-6
size: once
V: TRBV7-3
DNA: TGTGCCAGCAGCCTTGGACCAACGGGGTCACCCCTCCACTTT
CDR3: CASSLGPTGSPLHF

D: TRBD1
J: TRBJ2-2
size: -
V: TRBV28
DNA: TGTGCCAGCAGCGGGGACAGATCGAACACCGGGGAGCTGTTTTTT
CDR3: CASSGDRSNTGELFF

D: -
J: TRBJ2-7
size: -
V: TRBV4-2
DNA: TGTGCCAGCAGCCAAGGCAGGTTAAACGAGCAGTACTTC
CDR3: CASSQGRLNEQYF

D: -
J: TRBJ1-6
size: -
V: TRBV10-3
DNA: TGTGCCATCAGCTATACGGGATCTAATTCACCCCTCCACTTT
CDR3: CAISYTGSNSPLHF

D: TRBD1
J: TRBJ1-2
size: -
V: TRBV9
DNA: TGTGCCAGCAGCGCAGGGACAGGGGTGGCCTATGGCTACACCTTC
CDR3: CASSAGTGVAYGYTF

D: -
J: TRBJ1-2
size: -
V: TRBV7-9
DNA: TGTGCCAGCAGTTTAGCCAGGGGAAACTATGGCTACACCTTC
CDR3: CASSLARGNYGYTF

D: TRBD1
J: TRBJ1-1
size: -
V: TRBV28
DNA: TGTGCCAGCAGTTCAACATCCCTGACAGGGAAGGGGACTGAAGCTTTCTTT
CDR3: CASSSTSLTGKGTEAFF